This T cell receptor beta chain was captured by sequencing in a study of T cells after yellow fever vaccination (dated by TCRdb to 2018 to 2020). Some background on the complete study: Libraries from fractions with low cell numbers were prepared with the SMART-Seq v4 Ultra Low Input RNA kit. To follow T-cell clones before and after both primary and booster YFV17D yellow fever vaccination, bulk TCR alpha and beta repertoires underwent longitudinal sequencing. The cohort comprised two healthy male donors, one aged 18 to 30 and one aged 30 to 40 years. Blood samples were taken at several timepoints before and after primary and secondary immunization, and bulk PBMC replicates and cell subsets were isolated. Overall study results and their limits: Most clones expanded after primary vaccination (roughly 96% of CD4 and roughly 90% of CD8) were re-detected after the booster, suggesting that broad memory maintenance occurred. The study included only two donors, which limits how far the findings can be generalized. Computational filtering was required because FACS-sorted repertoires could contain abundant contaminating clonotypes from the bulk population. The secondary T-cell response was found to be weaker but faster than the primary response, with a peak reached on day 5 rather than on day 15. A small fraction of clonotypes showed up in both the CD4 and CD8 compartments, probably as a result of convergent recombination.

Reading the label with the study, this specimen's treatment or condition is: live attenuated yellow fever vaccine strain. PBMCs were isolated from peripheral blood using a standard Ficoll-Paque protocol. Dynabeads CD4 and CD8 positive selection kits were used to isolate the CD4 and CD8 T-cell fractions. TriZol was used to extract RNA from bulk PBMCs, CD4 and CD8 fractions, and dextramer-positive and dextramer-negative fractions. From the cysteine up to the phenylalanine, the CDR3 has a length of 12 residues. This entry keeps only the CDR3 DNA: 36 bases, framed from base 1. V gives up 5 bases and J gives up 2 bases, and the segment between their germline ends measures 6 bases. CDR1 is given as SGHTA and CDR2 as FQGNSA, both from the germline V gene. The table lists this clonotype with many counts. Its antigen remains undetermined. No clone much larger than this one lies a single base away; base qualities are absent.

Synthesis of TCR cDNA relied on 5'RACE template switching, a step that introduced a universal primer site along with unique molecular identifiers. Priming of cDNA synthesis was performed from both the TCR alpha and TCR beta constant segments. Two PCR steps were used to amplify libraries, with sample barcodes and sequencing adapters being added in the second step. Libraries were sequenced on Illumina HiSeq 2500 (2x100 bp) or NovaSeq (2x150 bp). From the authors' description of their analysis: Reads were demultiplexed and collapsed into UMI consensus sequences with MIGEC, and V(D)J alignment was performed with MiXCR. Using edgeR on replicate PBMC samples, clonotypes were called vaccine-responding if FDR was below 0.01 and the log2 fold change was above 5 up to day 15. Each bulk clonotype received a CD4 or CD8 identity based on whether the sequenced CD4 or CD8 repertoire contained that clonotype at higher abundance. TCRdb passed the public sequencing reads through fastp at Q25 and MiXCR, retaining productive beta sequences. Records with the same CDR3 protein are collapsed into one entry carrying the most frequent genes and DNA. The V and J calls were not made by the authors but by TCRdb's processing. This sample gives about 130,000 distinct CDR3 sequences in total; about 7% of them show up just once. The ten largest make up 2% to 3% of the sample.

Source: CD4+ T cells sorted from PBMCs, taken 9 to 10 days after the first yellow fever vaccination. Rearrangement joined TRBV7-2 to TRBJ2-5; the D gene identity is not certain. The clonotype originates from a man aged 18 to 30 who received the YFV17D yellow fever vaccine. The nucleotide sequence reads TGTGCCAGCAGCCGATTACAAGAGACCCAGTACTTC. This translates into CASSRLQETQYF.